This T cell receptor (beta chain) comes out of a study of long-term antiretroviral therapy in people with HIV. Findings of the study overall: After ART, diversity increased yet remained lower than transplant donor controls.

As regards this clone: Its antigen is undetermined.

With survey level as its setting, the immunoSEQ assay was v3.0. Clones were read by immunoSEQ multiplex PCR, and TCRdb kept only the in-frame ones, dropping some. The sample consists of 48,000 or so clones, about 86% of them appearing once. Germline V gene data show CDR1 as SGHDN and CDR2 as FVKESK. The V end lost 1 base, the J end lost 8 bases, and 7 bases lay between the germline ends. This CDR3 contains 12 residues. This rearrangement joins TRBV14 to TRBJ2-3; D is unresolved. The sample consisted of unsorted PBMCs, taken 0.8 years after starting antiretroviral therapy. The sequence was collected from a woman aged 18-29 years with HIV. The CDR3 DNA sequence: TGTGCCAGCAGCCAAGCTTTGCTTACGCAGTATTTT. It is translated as CASSQALLTQYF.